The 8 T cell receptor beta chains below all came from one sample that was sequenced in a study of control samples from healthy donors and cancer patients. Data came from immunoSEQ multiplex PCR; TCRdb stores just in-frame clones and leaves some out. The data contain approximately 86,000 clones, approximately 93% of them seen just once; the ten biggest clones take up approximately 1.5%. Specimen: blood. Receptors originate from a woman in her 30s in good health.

The CDR3 loop is CAWSAGHYGYTF. CDR3 nucleotides: TGTGCCTGGAGTGCCGGGCACTATGGCTACACCTTC. The chain uses TRBV30 and TRBJ1-2, with no clear D. Between the trimmed V and J ends, which lost 1 base and 3 bases, there was a span of 6 bases. The CDR3 is made up of 12 amino acids. Germline assignment: CDR1 GTSNPN and CDR2 SVGIG (reference sequence).

The chain's CDR3 is CASSPAGTFVNYNEQFF. The CDR3 DNA reads as TGTGCCAGTAGCCCAGCGGGAACCTTTGTGAACTACAATGAGCAGTTCTTC. This chain connects TRBV19 to TRBJ2-1; 7 bases fit TRBD2. The junction had 14 bases not matched to a gene; V was cut back by 6 bases and J by 3 bases. The CDR3 covers 17 residues. Germline values: CDR1 LNHDA, CDR2 SQIVND (reference sequence).

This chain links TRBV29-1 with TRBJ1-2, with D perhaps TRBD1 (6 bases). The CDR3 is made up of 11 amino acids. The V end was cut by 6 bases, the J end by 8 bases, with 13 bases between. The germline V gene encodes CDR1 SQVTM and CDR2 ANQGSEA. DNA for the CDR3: TGCAGCGTACCCGGACAGCAGGGCTACACCTTC. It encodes CSVPGQQGYTF.

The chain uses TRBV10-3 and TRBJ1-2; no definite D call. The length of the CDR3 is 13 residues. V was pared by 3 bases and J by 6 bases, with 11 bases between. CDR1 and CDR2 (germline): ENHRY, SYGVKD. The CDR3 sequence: CAISEGFGDGYTF. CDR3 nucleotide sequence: TGTGCCATCAGTGAAGGGTTCGGGGATGGCTACACCTTC.

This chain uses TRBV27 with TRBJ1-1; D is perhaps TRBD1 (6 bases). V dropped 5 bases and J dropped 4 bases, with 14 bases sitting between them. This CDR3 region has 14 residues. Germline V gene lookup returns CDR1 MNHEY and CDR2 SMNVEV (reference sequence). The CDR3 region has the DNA TGTGCCAGCAGTCTCGGGACAATCGGCACTGAAGCTTTCTTT. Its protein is CASSLGTIGTEAFF.

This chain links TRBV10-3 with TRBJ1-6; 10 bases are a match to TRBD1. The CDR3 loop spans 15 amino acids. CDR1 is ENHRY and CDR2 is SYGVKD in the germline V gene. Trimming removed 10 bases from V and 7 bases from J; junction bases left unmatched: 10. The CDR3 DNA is TGTGCCACCACCCCCTGGGACAGGGGCAATTCACCCCTCCACTTT. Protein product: CATTPWDRGNSPLHF.

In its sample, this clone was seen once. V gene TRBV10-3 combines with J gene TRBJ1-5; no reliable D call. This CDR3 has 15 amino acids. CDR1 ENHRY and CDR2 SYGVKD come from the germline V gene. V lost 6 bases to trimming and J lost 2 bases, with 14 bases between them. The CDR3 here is CAIRSGGVGNQPQHF. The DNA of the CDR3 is TGTGCCATCAGATCGGGTGGGGTTGGCAATCAGCCCCAGCATTTT.

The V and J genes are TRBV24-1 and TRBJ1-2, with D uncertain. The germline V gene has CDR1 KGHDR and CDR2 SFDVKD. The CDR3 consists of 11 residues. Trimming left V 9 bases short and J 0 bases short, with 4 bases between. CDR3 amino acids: CATETNYGYTF. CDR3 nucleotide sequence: TGTGCCACCGAGACTAACTATGGCTACACCTTC.